This T cell receptor (beta chain) was identified during a study of blood T cells in healthy people across ages. V lost 1 base and J lost 12, with 18 bases in between. The CDR3 covers 14 residues. Germline lookup yields CDR1 LNHNV and CDR2 YYDKDF (reference sequence). The second PCR ran about 6 to 11 cycles with a sample-barcoded 5' primer and J-beta primers. One entry per CDR3 protein, called by TCRdb with MiXCR from the 5' RACE reads. The sample includes approximately 400,000 distinct CDR3 sequences, approximately 51% of them seen just once. This clonotype was picked up a small number of times. The TCR originated in a man in his fifties or sixties in good health. The gene calls are TRBV15 and TRBJ1-2; D not resolved. The sequenced material came from blood. CDR3 residues: CATSRGTGKGLDTF. CDR3 DNA: TGTGCCACCAGCAGAGGCACTGGGAAAGGTCTGGACACCTTC.